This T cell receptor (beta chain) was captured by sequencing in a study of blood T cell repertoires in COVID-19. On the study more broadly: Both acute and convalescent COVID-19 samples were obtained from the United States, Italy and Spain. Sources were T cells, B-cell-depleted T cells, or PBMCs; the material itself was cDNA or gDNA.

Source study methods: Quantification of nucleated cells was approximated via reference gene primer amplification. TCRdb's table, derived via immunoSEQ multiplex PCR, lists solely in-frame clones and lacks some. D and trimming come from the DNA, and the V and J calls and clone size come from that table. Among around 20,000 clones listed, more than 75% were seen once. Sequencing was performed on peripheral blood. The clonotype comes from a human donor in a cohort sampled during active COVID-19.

This CDR3 is CAWSGGAYEQYF. CDR3 coding DNA: TGTGCCTGGAGCGGAGGGGCCTACGAGCAGTACTTC. The rearrangement uses TRBV30 and TRBJ2-7; tentatively, D is TRBD2 (6 bases). Germline CDR1 and CDR2: GTSNPN and SVGIG (reference sequence). The CDR3 length is 12 residues. V lost 3 bases to trimming and J lost 2 bases, with 8 bases between them.